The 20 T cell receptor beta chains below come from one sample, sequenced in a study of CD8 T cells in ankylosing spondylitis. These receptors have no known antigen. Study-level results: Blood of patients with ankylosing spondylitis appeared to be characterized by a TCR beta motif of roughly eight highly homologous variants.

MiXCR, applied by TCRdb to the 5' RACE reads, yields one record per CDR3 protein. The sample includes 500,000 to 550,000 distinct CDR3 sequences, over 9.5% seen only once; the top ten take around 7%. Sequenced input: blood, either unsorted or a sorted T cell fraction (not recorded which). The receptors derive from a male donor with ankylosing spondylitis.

The CDR3 is CASSFRTSDNTGELFF. CDR3 sequence (DNA): TGTGCCAGCAGTTTTAGGACTAGCGACAACACCGGGGAGCTGTTTTTT. J is TRBJ2-2 and V is TRBV12-3 or TRBV12-4; 9 bases match TRBD2. J gave up 2 bases and V 3 bases, and 4 bases lay outside the gene matches. This CDR3 region has 16 residues.

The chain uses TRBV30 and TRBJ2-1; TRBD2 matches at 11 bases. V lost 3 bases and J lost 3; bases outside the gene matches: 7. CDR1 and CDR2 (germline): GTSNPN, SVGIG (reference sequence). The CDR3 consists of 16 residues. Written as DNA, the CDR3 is TGTGCCTGGAGGTCCCGAACTAGCGGGAGCTACAATGAGCAGTTCTTC. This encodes CAWRSRTSGSYNEQFF.

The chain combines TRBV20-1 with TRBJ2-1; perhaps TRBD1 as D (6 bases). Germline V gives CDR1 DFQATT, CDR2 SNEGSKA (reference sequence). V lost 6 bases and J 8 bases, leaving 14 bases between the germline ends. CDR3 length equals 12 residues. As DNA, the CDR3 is TGCAGTGCGCCACAGGGTTTCGATGAGCAGTTCTTC. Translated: CSAPQGFDEQFF.

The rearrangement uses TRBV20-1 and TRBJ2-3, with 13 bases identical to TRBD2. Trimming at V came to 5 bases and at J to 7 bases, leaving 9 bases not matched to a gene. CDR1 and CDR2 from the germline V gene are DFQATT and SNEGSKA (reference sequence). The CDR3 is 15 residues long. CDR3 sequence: CSAPRTSGSGNTQYF. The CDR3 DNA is TGCAGTGCTCCCCGGACTAGCGGGAGTGGGAATACGCAGTATTTT.

In nucleotides, the CDR3 is TGCAGCGTTGAAAGACAGATGAACACTGAAGCTTTCTTT. Its translation is CSVERQMNTEAFF. The V gene is TRBV29-1, the J gene TRBJ1-1; the D gene is possibly TRBD1 (5 bases). Trimming took 2 bases from V and 0 from J, leaving 7 bases between them. The CDR3 is made up of 13 amino acids. Germline V gives CDR1 SQVTM, CDR2 ANQGSEA.

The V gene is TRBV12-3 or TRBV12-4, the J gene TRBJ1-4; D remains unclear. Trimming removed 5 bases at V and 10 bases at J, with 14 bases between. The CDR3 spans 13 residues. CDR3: CASSVQVWGKLFF. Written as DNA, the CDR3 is TGTGCCAGCAGTGTGCAAGTTTGGGGAAAACTGTTTTTT.

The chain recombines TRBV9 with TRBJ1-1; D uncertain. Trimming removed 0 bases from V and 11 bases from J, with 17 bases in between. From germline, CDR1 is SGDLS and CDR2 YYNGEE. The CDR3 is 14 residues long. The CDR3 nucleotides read TGTGCCAGCAGCGTAGAGAATATGGCCTCGGGGGCTTTCTTT. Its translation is CASSVENMASGAFF.

The CDR3 sequence: CASRSPREREGEEQYF. The DNA of the CDR3 is TGTGCCAGCAGATCCCCCCGGGAGCGGGAGGGGGAGGAGCAGTACTTC. The V and J genes are TRBV28 and TRBJ2-7; 10 bases line up with TRBD2. Looked up from germline, CDR1 is MDHEN and CDR2 is SYDVKM. The trim removed 6 bases at V and 7 bases at J, leaving 15 bases unmatched. This CDR3 region has 16 residues. The variable domain in full, completed from reference TRBV28 and TRBJ2-7, reads DVKVTQSSRYLVKRTGEKVFLECVQDMDHENMFWYRQDPGLGLRLIYFSYDVKMKEKGDIPEGYSVSREKKERFSLILESASTNQTSMYLCASRSPREREGEEQYFGPGTRLTVT.

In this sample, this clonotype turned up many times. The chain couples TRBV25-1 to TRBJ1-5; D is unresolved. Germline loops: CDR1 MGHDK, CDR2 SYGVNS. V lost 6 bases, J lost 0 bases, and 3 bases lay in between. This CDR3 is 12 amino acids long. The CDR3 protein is CASRASNQPQHF. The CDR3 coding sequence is TGTGCCAGCAGGGCTAGCAATCAGCCCCAGCATTTT. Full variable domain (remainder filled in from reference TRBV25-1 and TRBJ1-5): EADIYQTPRYLVIGTGKKITLECSQTMGHDKMYWYQQDPGMELHLIHYSYGVNSTEKGDLSSESTVSRIRTEHFPLTLESARPSHTSQYLCASRASNQPQHFGDGTRLSIL.

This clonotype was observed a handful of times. The CDR3 region has the DNA TGTGCCAGCAGCCAAGTAAAGGGGAATGAAAAACTGTTTTTT. Translating it yields CASSQVKGNEKLFF. The rearrangement uses TRBV3-1 and TRBJ1-4; a weak D match, TRBD1 (5 bases). Germline V gene data show CDR1 as LGHDT and CDR2 as YNNKEL (reference sequence). There are 14 residues in the CDR3. V was cut by 1 base and J by 5 bases, with 8 bases left in between.

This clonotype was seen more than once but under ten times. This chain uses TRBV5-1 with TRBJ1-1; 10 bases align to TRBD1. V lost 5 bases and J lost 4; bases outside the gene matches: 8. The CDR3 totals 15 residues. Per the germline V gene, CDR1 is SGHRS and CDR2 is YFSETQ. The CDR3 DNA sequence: TGCGCCAGCAGAGTTAGGACAGGGGGATTCACTGAAGCTTTCTTT. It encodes CASRVRTGGFTEAFF.

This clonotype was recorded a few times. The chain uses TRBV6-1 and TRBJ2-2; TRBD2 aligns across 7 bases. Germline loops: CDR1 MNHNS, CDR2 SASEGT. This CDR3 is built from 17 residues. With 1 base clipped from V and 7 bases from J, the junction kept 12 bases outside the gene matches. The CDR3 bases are TGTGCCAGCAGTGAAGATGGTCGCGGGAGCCTCAACGGGGAGCTGTTTTTT. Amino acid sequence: CASSEDGRGSLNGELFF.

CDR3 residues: CASSPPGGGRSTDTQYF. The CDR3, as DNA: TGTGCCAGCTCACCACCTGGGGGCGGGAGGTCTACAGATACGCAGTATTTT. This chain uses TRBV18 with TRBJ2-3; 8 bases align to TRBD2. With 0 bases clipped from V and 3 bases from J, the junction kept 8 bases outside the gene matches. CDR3 length: 17 residues. CDR1 and CDR2 (germline): KGHSH, LQKENI.

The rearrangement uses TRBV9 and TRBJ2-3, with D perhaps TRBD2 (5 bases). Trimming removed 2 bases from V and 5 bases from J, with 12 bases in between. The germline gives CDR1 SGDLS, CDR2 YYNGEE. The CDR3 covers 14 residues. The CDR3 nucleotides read TGTGCCAGCAGCGTTTCCCTAGCTCAAGATACGCAGTATTTT. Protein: CASSVSLAQDTQYF.

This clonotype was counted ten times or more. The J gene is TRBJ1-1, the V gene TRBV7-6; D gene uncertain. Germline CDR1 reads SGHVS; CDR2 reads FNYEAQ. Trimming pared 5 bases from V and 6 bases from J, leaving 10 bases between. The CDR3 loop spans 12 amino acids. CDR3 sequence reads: CASSEHGAEAFF. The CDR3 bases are TGTGCCAGCAGCGAACACGGAGCTGAAGCTTTCTTT.

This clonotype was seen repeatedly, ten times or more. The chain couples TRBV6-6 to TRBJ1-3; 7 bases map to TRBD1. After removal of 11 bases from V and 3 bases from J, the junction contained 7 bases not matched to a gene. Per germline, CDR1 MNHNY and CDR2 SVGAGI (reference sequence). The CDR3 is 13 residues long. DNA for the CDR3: TGTGCCTTCTTAGGGGGCTTTGGAAACACCATATATTTT. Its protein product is CAFLGGFGNTIYF.

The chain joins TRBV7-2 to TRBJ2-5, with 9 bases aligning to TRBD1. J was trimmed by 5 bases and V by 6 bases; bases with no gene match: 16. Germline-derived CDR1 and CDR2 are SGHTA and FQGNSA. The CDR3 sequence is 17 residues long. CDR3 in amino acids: CASSRTAPGQGDETQYF. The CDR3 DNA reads TGTGCCAGCAGTCGAACCGCACCGGGACAGGGAGACGAGACCCAGTACTTC.

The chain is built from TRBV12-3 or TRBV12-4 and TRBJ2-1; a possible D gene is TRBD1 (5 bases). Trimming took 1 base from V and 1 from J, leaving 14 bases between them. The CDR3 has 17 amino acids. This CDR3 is CASSLGRAGPSYNEQFF. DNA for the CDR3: TGTGCCAGCAGTTTAGGAAGAGCAGGGCCATCCTACAATGAGCAGTTCTTC.

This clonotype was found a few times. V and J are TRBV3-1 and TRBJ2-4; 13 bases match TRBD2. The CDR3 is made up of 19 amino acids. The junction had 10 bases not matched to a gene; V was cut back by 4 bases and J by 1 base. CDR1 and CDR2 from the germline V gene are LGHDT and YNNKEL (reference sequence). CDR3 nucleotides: TGTGCCAGCAGCCCTACACTAGCGGGAGGGCCTACGGCCAAAAACATTCAGTACTTC. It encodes CASSPTLAGGPTAKNIQYF.

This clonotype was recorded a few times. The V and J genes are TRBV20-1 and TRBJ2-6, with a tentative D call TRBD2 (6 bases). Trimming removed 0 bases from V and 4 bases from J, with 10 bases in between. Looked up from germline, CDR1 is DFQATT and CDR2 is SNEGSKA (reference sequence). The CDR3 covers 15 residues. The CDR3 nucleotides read TGCAGTGCTAGAGATGGCGGGGACGGGGCCAACGTCCTGACTTTC. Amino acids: CSARDGGDGANVLTF.